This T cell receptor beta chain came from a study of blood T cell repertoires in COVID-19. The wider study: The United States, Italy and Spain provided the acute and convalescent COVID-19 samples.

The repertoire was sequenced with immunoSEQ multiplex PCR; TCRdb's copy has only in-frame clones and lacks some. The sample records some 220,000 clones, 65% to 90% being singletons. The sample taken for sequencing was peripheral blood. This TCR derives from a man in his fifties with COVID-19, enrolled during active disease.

For the CDR3, the DNA is TGTGCCAGCAGCGTAGGACAGTCCTATAATTCACCCCTCCACTTT. Its translation: CASSVGQSYNSPLHF. This chain connects TRBV9 to TRBJ1-6, with D maybe TRBD1 (5 bases). This CDR3 comprises 15 residues. V lost 0 bases, J lost 1 base, and 5 bases lay in between. Germline CDR1 is SGDLS and CDR2 is YYNGEE. The complete variable domain, with remaining parts taken from reference TRBV9 and TRBJ1-6, reads DSGVTQTPKHLITATGQRVTLRCSPRSGDLSVYWYQQSLDQGLQFLIQYYNGEERAKGNILERFSAQQFPDLHSELNLSSLELGDSALYFCASSVGQSYNSPLHFGNGTRLTVT.